One and the same sample provided the 21 T cell receptor beta chains below, sequenced in a study of blood T cell repertoires in COVID-19. Some clones are missing from TCRdb's copy, which holds only in-frame ones; the method was immunoSEQ multiplex PCR. The data hold about 220,000 clones, with around 81% observed a single time. The source material was peripheral blood. The receptors shown here come from an older woman with acute or convalescent COVID-19.

V is TRBV13 and J is TRBJ2-6; TRBD2 is a possible D gene (5 bases). CDR1 PRHDT and CDR2 FYEKMQ come from the germline V gene (reference sequence). This CDR3 contains 16 residues. V lost 0 bases, J lost 2 bases, and 8 bases lay in between. The CDR3 here is CASSLGPGTGANVLTF. The CDR3 coding sequence is TGTGCCAGCAGCTTAGGGCCGGGGACTGGGGCCAACGTCCTGACTTTC.

The chain is built from TRBV7-2 and TRBJ1-2, with D possibly being TRBD1 (5 bases). Looked up from germline, CDR1 is SGHTA and CDR2 is FQGNSA. The V end lost 3 bases, the J end lost 6 bases, and 17 bases lay between the germline ends. The CDR3 loop spans 15 amino acids. Written as DNA, the CDR3 is TGTGCCAGCAGCTTGACAGTGGACCTAACGGATGGCTACACCTTC. Its protein is CASSLTVDLTDGYTF.

The chain carries TRBV6-5 and TRBJ1-1, with 8 nucleotides matching TRBD1. Per germline, CDR1 MNHEY and CDR2 SVGAGI. After removal of 6 bases from V and 3 bases from J, the junction contained 3 bases not matched to a gene. The CDR3 runs 13 residues. The CDR3 sequence is CASRTGEDTEAFF. The CDR3 DNA reads TGTGCCAGCAGGACAGGGGAAGACACTGAAGCTTTCTTT.

This clone was counted only a few times. V and J are TRBV24-1 and TRBJ2-5, with D perhaps TRBD2 (5 bases). The CDR3 spans 13 residues. CDR1 KGHDR and CDR2 SFDVKD come from the germline V gene. V shed 1 base and J shed 4 bases, with 6 bases lying between them. Written as DNA, the CDR3 is TGTGCCACCAGTGATTTAGAGGGAGAGACCCAGTACTTC. Amino acid sequence: CATSDLEGETQYF.

This clone was picked up a small number of times. V gene TRBV6-5 combines with J gene TRBJ1-2; maybe TRBD1 (5 bases). This CDR3 is 15 amino acids long. Germline-derived CDR1 and CDR2 are MNHEY and SVGAGI. Trimming left V 0 bases short and J 7 bases short, with 15 bases between. The CDR3, as DNA: TGTGCCAGCAGTTACTCGGGCCAGGGACTCTCTGGCTACACCTTC. Encoded protein: CASSYSGQGLSGYTF.

V gene TRBV10-1 combines with J gene TRBJ2-1, with 8 bases lining up with TRBD2. This CDR3 is 19 amino acids long. V was pared by 4 bases and J by 4 bases, with 18 bases of the junction left unmatched. Germline V gene sequence: CDR1 WNHNN, CDR2 SYGVQD (reference sequence). The CDR3 here is CASSARSSWAGGKYNEQFF. CDR3 coding DNA: TGCGCCAGCAGTGCCCGCTCGAGTTGGGCGGGGGGTAAATACAATGAGCAGTTCTTC.

This chain uses TRBV29-1 with TRBJ1-1; TRBD1 agrees at 8 bases. CDR1 and CDR2 (germline): SQVTM, ANQGSEA. The CDR3 totals 13 residues. Losses at the gene ends were 8 bases for V and 1 base for J; bases not matched to a gene: 6. The CDR3 loop reads CSLRTGRNTEAFF. In DNA form, the CDR3 reads TGCAGCCTCAGGACAGGGCGGAACACTGAAGCTTTCTTT.

The chain joins TRBV15 to TRBJ1-2; unclear D gene. Per germline, CDR1 LNHNV and CDR2 YYDKDF (reference sequence). There are 14 residues in the CDR3. V shed 9 bases and J shed 8 bases, with 22 bases lying between them. DNA of the CDR3: TGTGCCACTTACAGCTCACAGACTCGGGAAGGCTACACCTTC. Protein: CATYSSQTREGYTF.

A note on this clone: With a much larger clone just one base away, this may be a read error. This chain uses TRBV7-9 with TRBJ1-5, with 8 bases that match TRBD1. The V gene end was trimmed by 5 bases and the J gene end by 4 bases; junction bases not matched to a gene: 4. This CDR3 has 14 amino acids. The germline V gene has CDR1 SEHNR and CDR2 FQNEAQ (reference sequence). DNA for the CDR3: TGTGCCAGCAGCCCCGGGACAGGAAATCAGCCCCAGCATTTT. Its protein product is CASSPGTGNQPQHF.

This clone was counted once. This rearrangement joins TRBV24-1 to TRBJ2-3; 10 bases are a match to TRBD2. This CDR3 is 18 amino acids long. The V segment lost 3 bases and the J segment 8 bases; nucleotides outside the gene matches: 16. The V gene's germline CDR1 is KGHDR and CDR2 SFDVKD. This CDR3 reads CATSDPALAGGGGSTQYF. CDR3 DNA: TGTGCCACCAGTGATCCAGCTTTAGCGGGGGGAGGGGGATCTACGCAGTATTTT.

The V call is TRBV5-1, the J call TRBJ2-1, with no clear D. The ends were cut back, 4 bases at V and 4 bases at J, with 9 bases in the middle. The CDR3 covers 13 residues. The germline V gene has CDR1 SGHRS and CDR2 YFSETQ. CDR3: CASSPQTYNEQFF. The CDR3 coding sequence is TGCGCCAGCAGCCCCCAGACTTACAATGAGCAGTTCTTC. The full variable domain, in which reference TRBV5-1 and TRBJ2-1 provide the parts outside the CDR3, is KAGVTQTPRYLIKTRGQQVTLSCSPISGHRSVSWYQQTPGQGLQFLFEYFSETQRNKGNFPGRFSGRQFSNSRSEMNVSTLELGDSALYLCASSPQTYNEQFFGPGTRLTVL.

In DNA, the CDR3 is TGTGCCAGCAGTGAACGGGTGTCTGGGGCCAACGTCCTGACTTTC. It codes for CASSERVSGANVLTF. The chain has TRBV25-1 and TRBJ2-6; D is uncertain. The length of the CDR3 is 15 residues. Germline V CDR1 and CDR2: MGHDK, SYGVNS. V lost 2 bases and J lost 1, with 6 bases in between.

The chain has TRBV4-1 and TRBJ2-5; TRBD2 is a possible D gene (7 bases). CDR3 size: 15 residues. Trimming pared 1 base from V and 5 bases from J, leaving 14 bases between. Germline CDR1 reads MGHRA; CDR2 reads YSYEKL. Here the CDR3 DNA reads TGCGCCAGCAGCCAAGGTCGGGGGGCCCAGGAGACCCAGTACTTC. Translation gives CASSQGRGAQETQYF.

J is TRBJ1-1 and V is TRBV9; tentatively, D is TRBD1 (6 bases). This CDR3 is built from 14 residues. CDR1 and CDR2 from the germline V gene are SGDLS and YYNGEE. V was cut by 3 bases and J by 2 bases, with 11 bases left in between. The CDR3 DNA follows: TGTGCCAGCAGCGCCGGACAGCAAAACACTGAAGCTTTCTTT. Amino acid sequence: CASSAGQQNTEAFF.

This clone showed up just once. V usage is TRBV4-1 and J usage is TRBJ2-4, with D perhaps TRBD2 (6 bases). V lost 3 bases, J lost 7 bases, and 19 bases lay in between. Germline CDR1 MGHRA, CDR2 YSYEKL. The CDR3 extends over 16 amino acids. The chain's CDR3 is CASSHLGWGLGNIQYF. CDR3 sequence (DNA): TGCGCCAGCAGCCATCTCGGGTGGGGACTCGGGAACATTCAGTACTTC.

This clone came up once. This rearrangement joins TRBV3-1 (or the pseudogene TRBV3-2) to TRBJ2-5, with D possibly TRBD1 on 6 matching bases. The V end was cut by 1 base, the J end by 4 bases, with 7 bases between. This CDR3 is 13 amino acids long. Germline V lookup: CDR1 LGHDT, CDR2 YNNKEL (reference sequence). The CDR3 bases are TGTGCCAGCAGCCAAGCCAGGGGAGAGACCCAGTACTTC. Protein product: CASSQARGETQYF.

The genes are TRBV12-3 or TRBV12-4 and TRBJ2-3; D remains ambiguous. Trimming took 2 bases from V and 7 from J, leaving 4 bases between them. The CDR3 has 11 residues. CDR3 DNA sequence: TGTGCCAGCAGTTTATACTATACGCAGTATTTT. Encoded protein: CASSLYYTQYF.

The genes are TRBV6-2 or TRBV6-3 and TRBJ2-3; possibly TRBD1 for D (6 bases). V was trimmed by 2 bases and J by 1 base, leaving 13 bases between them. Germline V gene sequence: CDR1 MNHEY, CDR2 SVGEGT. The CDR3 totals 16 residues. CDR3 bases: TGTGCCAGCAGTTACGGGGGCCACAGGGGCACAGATACGCAGTATTTT. Translated: CASSYGGHRGTDTQYF.

The chain carries TRBV7-8 and TRBJ2-3, with D possibly TRBD2 on 6 matching bases. The germline V gene has CDR1 SGHVS and CDR2 FQNEAQ. V lost 0 bases, J lost 10 bases, and 17 bases lay in between. The CDR3 is 15 amino acids. In DNA, the CDR3 is TGTGCCAGCAGCTTAGCCCTGGGACTTACCCGTGCGCAGTATTTT. Translating it yields CASSLALGLTRAQYF. Based on the CDR3 plus reference TRBV7-8 and TRBJ2-3, the full variable domain is GAGVSQSPRYKVAKRGQDVALRCDPISGHVSLFWYQQALGQGPEFLTYFQNEAQLDKSGLPSDRFFAERPEGSVSTLKIQRTQQEDSAVYLCASSLALGLTRAQYFGPGTRLTVL.

This clone was counted a few times. The DNA for the CDR3 is TGTGCCAGCAGATTAGCGGGGGGGAGGGAGCAGTACGTC. Residues: CASRLAGGREQYV. V usage is TRBV6-6 and J usage is TRBJ2-7, with 11 bases matching TRBD2. The germline CDR1 and CDR2 sequences are MNHNY and SVGAGI (reference sequence). The CDR3 is made up of 13 amino acids. V was pared by 6 bases and J by 7 bases, with 5 bases of the junction left unmatched.

The chain combines TRBV5-1 with TRBJ2-2; TRBD1 aligns across 9 bases. V trimming: 0 bases; J trimming: 3 bases; junction bases outside the gene matches: 3. CDR1 SGHRS and CDR2 YFSETQ come from the germline V gene. The CDR3 is 16 residues long. The CDR3 DNA sequence: TGCGCCAGCAGCTTGGCGAGACAGGGGGACACCGGGGAGCTGTTTTTT. It encodes CASSLARQGDTGELFF.